This T cell receptor (beta chain) comes out of a study of blood T cell repertoires in COVID-19. On the study more broadly: Specimens from acute and convalescent COVID-19 originated in the United States, Italy and Spain. The analysed material was cDNA or gDNA that came from T cells, B-cell-depleted T cells, or PBMCs.

In its sample, this clone was seen once. This CDR3 comprises 16 residues. Per the original data handling: Researchers report that nucleated cell counts were estimated from reference gene primer amplification. The assay was immunoSEQ multiplex PCR, and TCRdb's table has in-frame clones only and misses some. V, J and clone size were drawn from that table, and D and trimming were deduced from the DNA. The sample lists 150,000 to 200,000 clones, 65% to 85% occurring once. This receptor was obtained from a young woman with acute or convalescent COVID-19. The chain has TRBV21-1 and TRBJ2-3; the DNA was not used to check the table's D call, TRBD1. TRBV21-1 is deemed a pseudogene. Material for sequencing was peripheral blood. CDR3 nucleotide sequence: TGTGCCAGCAGCAAAGGACAGGGGGCGGGCACAGATACGCAGTATTTT. Translated: CASSKGQGAGTDTQYF.